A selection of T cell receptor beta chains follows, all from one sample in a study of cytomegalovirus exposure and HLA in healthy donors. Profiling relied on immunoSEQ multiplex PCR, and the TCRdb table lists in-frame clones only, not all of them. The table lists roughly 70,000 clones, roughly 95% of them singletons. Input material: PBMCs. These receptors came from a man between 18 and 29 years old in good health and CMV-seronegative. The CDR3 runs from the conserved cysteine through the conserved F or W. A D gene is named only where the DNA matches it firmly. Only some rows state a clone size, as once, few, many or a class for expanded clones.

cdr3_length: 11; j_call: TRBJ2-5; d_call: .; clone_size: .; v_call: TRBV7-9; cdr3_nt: TGTGCCAGCAGGTATAAAGAGACCCAGTACTTC; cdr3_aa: CASRYKETQYF
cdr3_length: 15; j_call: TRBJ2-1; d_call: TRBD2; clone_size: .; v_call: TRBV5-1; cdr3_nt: TGCGCCAGCAGCTTGGAACTAGCGGGGCCCAATGAGCAGTTCTTC; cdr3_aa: CASSLELAGPNEQFF
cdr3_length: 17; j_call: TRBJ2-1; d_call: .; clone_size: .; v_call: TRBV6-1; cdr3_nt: TGTGCCAGCAGTGAAGACGAGCGCGCTAGCTCCTACAATGAGCAGTTCTTC; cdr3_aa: CASSEDERASSYNEQFF
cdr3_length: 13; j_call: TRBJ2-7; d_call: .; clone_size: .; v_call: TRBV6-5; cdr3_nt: TGTGCCAGCAGTTACAGGGGAAGAGACGAGCAGTACTTC; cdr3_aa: CASSYRGRDEQYF
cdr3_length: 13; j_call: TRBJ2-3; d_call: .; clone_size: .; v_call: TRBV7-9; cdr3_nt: TGTGCCAGCAGCCCCACTAGCACAGATACGCAGTATTTT; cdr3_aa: CASSPTSTDTQYF
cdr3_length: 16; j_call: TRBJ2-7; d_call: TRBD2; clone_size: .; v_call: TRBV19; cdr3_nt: TGTGCCAGTAGTATAGTCAGCGGGAGGGCCCGGGACGAGCAGTACTTC; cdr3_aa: CASSIVSGRARDEQYF
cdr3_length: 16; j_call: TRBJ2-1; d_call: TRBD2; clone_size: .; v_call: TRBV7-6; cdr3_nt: TGTGCCAGCAGCTCCCTGTTCGGGCTAGCGGACAATGAGCAGTTCTTC; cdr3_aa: CASSSLFGLADNEQFF
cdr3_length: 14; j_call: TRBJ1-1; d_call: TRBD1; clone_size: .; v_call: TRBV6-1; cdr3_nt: TGTGCCAGCAGTGAAACAGGGGTGAACACTGAAGCTTTCTTT; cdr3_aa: CASSETGVNTEAFF
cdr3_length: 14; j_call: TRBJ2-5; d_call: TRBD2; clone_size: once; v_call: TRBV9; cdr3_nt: TGTGCCAGCAGCGACCTGACTAGCGGGAGTCCCCAGTACTTC; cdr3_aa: CASSDLTSGSPQYF
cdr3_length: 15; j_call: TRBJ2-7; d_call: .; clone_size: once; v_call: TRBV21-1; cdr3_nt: TGTGCCAGCAGCAAAGGTGGGGGACTATCCTACGAGCAGTACTTC; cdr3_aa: CASSKGGGLSYEQYF
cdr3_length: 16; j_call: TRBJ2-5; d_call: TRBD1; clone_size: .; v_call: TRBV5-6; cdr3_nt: TGTGCCAGCAGCGCCTACAGGGGTTTAGCCCAAGAGACCCAGTACTTC; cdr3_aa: CASSAYRGLAQETQYF
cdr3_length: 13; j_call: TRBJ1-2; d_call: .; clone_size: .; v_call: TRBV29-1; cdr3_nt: TGCAGCGTTGTCTACAGGGCTAACTATGGCTACACCTTC; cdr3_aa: CSVVYRANYGYTF
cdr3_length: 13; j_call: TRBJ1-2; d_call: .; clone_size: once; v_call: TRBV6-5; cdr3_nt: TGTGCCAGCATTCCTCGACAGGCATATGGCTACACCTTC; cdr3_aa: CASIPRQAYGYTF
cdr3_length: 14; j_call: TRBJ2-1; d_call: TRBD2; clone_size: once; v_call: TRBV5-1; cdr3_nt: TGCGCCAGCAGCTTAACTAGCGGGAGGCCTGAGCAGTTCTTC; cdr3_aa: CASSLTSGRPEQFF
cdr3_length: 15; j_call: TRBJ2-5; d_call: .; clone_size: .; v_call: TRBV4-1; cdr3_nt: TGCGCCAGCAGCCAACTTACTAGCCCCCAAGAGACCCAGTACTTC; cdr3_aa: CASSQLTSPQETQYF
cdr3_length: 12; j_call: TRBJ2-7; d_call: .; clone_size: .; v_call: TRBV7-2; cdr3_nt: TGTGCCAGCAGCTTAGATCGTAACGAGCAGTACTTC; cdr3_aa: CASSLDRNEQYF
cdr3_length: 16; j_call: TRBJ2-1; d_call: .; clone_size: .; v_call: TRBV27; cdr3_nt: TGTGCCAGCAGTTTATCGGGGAGTAGCTCCTACAATGAGCAGTTCTTC; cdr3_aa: CASSLSGSSSYNEQFF
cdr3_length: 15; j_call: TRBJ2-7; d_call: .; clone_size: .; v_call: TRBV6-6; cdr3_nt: TGTGCCAGCAGACGACAGGTCGGTGGTGGTTGGGAGCAGTACTTC; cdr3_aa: CASRRQVGGGWEQYF
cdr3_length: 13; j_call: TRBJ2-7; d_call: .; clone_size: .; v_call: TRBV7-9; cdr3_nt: TGTGCCAGCAGCTTCCGGGATTCCTACGAGCAGTACTTC; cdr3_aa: CASSFRDSYEQYF
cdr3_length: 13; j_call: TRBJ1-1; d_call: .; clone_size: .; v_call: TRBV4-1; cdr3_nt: TGCGCCAGCAGCCAAGCATCAACAGAAGAAGCTTTCTTT; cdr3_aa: CASSQASTEEAFF
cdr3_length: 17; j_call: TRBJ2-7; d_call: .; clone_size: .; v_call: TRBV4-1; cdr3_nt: TGCGCCAGCAGCCAAGTAGAGGCCCGACAGAGCTCCTACGAGCAGTACTTC; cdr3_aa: CASSQVEARQSSYEQYF
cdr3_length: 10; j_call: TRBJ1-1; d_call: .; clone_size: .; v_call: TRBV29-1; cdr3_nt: TGCAGCGCTGGAGGAACTGAAGCTTTCTTT; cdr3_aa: CSAGGTEAFF
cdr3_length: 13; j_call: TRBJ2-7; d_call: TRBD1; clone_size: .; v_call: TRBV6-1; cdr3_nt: TGTGCCAGCACGCAGACAGGGTCGCTCGAGCAGTACTTC; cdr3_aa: CASTQTGSLEQYF
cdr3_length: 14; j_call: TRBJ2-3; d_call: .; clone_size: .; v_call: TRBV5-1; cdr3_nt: TGCGCCAGCAGACTCGCTAGGGGTTATGATACGCAGTATTTT; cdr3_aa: CASRLARGYDTQYF
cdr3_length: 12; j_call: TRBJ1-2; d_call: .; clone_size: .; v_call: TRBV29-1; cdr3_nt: TGCAGCGTTGAAGAAGGAGATCATGGCTACACCTTC; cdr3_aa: CSVEEGDHGYTF
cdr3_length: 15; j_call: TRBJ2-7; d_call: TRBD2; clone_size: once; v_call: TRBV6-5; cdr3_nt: TGTGCCAGCAGTTACCGTACGGGGGGTTTAGAAGAGCAGTACTTC; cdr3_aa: CASSYRTGGLEEQYF
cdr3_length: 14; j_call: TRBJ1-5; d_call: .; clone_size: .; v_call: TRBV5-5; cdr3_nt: TGTGCCAGCAGCCCCGACATTGGCAATCAGCCCCAGCATTTT; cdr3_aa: CASSPDIGNQPQHF
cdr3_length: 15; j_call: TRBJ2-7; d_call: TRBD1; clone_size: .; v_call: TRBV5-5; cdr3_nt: TGTGCCAGCAGCTTGCTGACAGGGGACTCCTACGAGCAGTACTTC; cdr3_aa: CASSLLTGDSYEQYF
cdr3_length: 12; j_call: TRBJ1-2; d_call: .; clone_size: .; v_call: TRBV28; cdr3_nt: TGTGCCAGCAGTTTGTTTTCAGTTGGCTACACCTTC; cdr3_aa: CASSLFSVGYTF
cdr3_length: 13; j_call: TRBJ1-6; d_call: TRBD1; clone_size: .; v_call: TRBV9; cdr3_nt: TGTGCCAGCAGCGCTACAGGGGACTCACCCCTCCACTTT; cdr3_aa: CASSATGDSPLHF
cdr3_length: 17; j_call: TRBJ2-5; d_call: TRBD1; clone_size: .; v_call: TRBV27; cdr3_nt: TGTGCCAGCAGTCTTATCCCAGGGGGCGCAAAACGAGAGACCCAGTACTTC; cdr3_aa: CASSLIPGGAKRETQYF
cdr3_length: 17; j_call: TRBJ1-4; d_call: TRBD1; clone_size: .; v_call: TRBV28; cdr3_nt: TGTGCCAGCAAGGGTGAGGGGGCGTTTGGAACTAATGAAAAACTGTTTTTT; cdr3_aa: CASKGEGAFGTNEKLFF
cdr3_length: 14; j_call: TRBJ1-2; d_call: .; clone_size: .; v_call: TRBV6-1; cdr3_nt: TGTGCCAGCACGCCGGGGAGCGAAAACTATGGCTACACCTTC; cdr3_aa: CASTPGSENYGYTF
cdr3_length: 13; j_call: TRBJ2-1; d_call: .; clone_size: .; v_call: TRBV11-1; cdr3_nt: TGTGCCAGCAGCTTAATGCGAAGAGATGAGCAGTTCTTC; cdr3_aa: CASSLMRRDEQFF
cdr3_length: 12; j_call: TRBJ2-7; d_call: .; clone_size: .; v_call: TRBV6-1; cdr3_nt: TGTGCCAGCAGCAACATAGGGGGCGAGCAGTACTTC; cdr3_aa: CASSNIGGEQYF
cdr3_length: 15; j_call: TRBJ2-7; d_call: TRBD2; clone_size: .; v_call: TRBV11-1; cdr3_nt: TGTGCCAGCAGCTTAGGGGGGGGAAGCTCCTACGAGCAGTACTTC; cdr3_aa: CASSLGGGSSYEQYF
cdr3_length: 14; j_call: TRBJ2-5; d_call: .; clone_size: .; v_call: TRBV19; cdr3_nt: TGTGCCAGTAGTATAGGGGCAGGGGAAGAGACCCAGTACTTC; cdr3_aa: CASSIGAGEETQYF
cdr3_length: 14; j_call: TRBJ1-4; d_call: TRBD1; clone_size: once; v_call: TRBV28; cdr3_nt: TGTGCCAGCAGTGACGAACAGGGGGCAGGAAAACTGTTTTTT; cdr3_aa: CASSDEQGAGKLFF
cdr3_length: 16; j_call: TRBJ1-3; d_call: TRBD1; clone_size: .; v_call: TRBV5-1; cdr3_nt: TGCGCCAGCAGCTTGAGACAGGGGAGCTCTGGAAACACCATATATTTT; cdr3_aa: CASSLRQGSSGNTIYF
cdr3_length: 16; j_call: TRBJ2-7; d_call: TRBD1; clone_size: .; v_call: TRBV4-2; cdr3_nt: TGTGCCAGCAGCCAGGACAACCAGGGGGCTACCTACGAGCAGTACTTC; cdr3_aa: CASSQDNQGATYEQYF
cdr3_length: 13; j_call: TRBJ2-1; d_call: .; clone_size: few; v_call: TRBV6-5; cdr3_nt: TGTGCCAGCAGTTACTCGGACAGTCAAGAGCAGTTCTTC; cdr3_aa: CASSYSDSQEQFF
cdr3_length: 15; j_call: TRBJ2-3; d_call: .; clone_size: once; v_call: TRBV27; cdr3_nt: TGTGCCAGCAGTTTAACGGGACATGGCACAGATACGCAGTATTTT; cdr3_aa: CASSLTGHGTDTQYF
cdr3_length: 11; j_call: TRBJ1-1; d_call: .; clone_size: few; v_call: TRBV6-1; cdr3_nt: TGTGCCAGCAGTATACCAGGGGAAGCTTTCTTT; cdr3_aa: CASSIPGEAFF
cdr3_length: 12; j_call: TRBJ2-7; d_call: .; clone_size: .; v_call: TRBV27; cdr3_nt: TGTGCCATAGGTGACAGGGCGGGGGAGCAGTACTTC; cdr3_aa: CAIGDRAGEQYF
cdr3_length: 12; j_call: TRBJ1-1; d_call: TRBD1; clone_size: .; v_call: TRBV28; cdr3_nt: TGTGCCAGCAGAGGGACAGGGGCCGGAGCTTTCTTT; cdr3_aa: CASRGTGAGAFF
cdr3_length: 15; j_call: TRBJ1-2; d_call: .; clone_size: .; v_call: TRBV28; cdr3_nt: TGTGCCAGCAGTTCCCGCTGGGAGGAGAACTATGGCTACACCTTC; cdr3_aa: CASSSRWEENYGYTF
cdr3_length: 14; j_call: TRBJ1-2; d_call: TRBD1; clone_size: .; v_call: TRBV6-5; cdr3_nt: TGTGCCAGCAGTTACGGGACAGGGGGCATGGGCTACACCTTC; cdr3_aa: CASSYGTGGMGYTF
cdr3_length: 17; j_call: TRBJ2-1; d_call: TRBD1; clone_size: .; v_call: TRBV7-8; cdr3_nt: TGTGCCAGCAGCTTAGAGGTTTGGCAGGGGGCGATCTATGAGCAGTTCTTC; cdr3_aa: CASSLEVWQGAIYEQFF